Below, 25 T cell receptor beta chains from the same sample are listed, as sequenced in a study of cytomegalovirus exposure and HLA in healthy donors. This PCR relied on a set of 60 Vbeta primers and 13 Jbeta primers. Some clones are missing from TCRdb's copy, which holds only in-frame ones; the method was immunoSEQ multiplex PCR. This table holds about 89,000 clones, around nine tenths found once. Sequencing was done on a sample of PBMCs. The receptor source for this set is a man under 40 in good health and CMV-seropositive.

This chain connects TRBV15 to TRBJ2-6; possible D gene TRBD2, 5 bases. Germline V gene sequence: CDR1 LNHNV, CDR2 YYDKDF (reference sequence). The CDR3 covers 16 residues. V was shortened by 6 bases and J by 0 bases, with 12 bases between the two germline ends. CDR3 bases: TGTGCCACCAGTCGCGGGTCTCCCTCTGGGGCCAACGTCCTGACTTTC. It is translated as CATSRGSPSGANVLTF.

This chain joins TRBV19 and TRBJ2-4, with TRBD1 matching over 8 bases. Germline loops: CDR1 LNHDA, CDR2 SQIVND (reference sequence). The J segment lost 5 bases and the V segment lost 4 bases, leaving 7 bases of the junction unmatched. The CDR3 sequence is 15 residues long. This chain's CDR3 is CASSTGPQGENIQYF. CDR3 coding DNA: TGTGCCAGTAGTACCGGACCACAGGGGGAAAACATTCAGTACTTC.

V and J are TRBV27 and TRBJ2-3, with 11 bases matching TRBD1. This CDR3 spans 13 amino acids. In germline, CDR1 is MNHEY, CDR2 SMNVEV (reference sequence). Trimming at V came to 8 bases and at J to 3 bases, leaving 1 base not matched to a gene. CDR3 sequence: CASRDRGTDTQYF. CDR3 coding DNA: TGTGCCAGCCGGGACAGGGGGACAGATACGCAGTATTTT.

The J gene is TRBJ1-4, the V gene TRBV27; 7 bases align to TRBD1. The CDR3 has 14 amino acids. Germline assignment: CDR1 MNHEY and CDR2 SMNVEV (reference sequence). The junction had 5 bases not matched to a gene; V was cut back by 6 bases and J by 4 bases. The CDR3 loop reads CASRQTGLNEKLFF. CDR3 nucleotide sequence: TGTGCCAGCAGACAGACAGGGCTTAATGAAAAACTGTTTTTT.

The rearrangement links TRBV7-2 to TRBJ2-7; D possibly corresponds to TRBD2 (6 bases). Germline assignment: CDR1 SGHTA and CDR2 FQGNSA. Trimming took 3 bases from V and 3 from J, leaving 21 bases between them. The CDR3 runs 17 residues. The CDR3, as DNA: TGTGCCAGCAGCTTCTCCTTTGGGGGACTCCGGGGCTACGAGCAGTACTTC. Its translation is CASSFSFGGLRGYEQYF.

This chain connects TRBV7-9 to TRBJ2-5; possible D gene TRBD1, 6 bases. This CDR3 is built from 16 residues. In germline, CDR1 is SEHNR, CDR2 FQNEAQ (reference sequence). Trimming removed 5 bases from V and 1 base from J, with 17 bases in between. CDR3: CASSPEQDSLQETQYF. The CDR3 bases are TGTGCCAGCAGCCCAGAACAGGACAGTCTCCAAGAGACCCAGTACTTC.

The gene calls are TRBV27 and TRBJ2-7; 8 bases are a match to TRBD2. V was clipped by 5 bases and J by 4 bases; unmatched bases: 7. The CDR3 consists of 14 residues. Per the germline V gene, CDR1 is MNHEY and CDR2 is SMNVEV (reference sequence). The CDR3 nucleotides are TGTGCCAGCAGTCCAACGGGACTAGTTTACGAGCAGTACTTC. Its protein product is CASSPTGLVYEQYF.

This clone was detected only once. The rearrangement uses TRBV7-2 and TRBJ1-5; 7 bases are a match to TRBD1. The CDR3 sequence is 13 residues long. Germline CDR1 is SGHTA and CDR2 is FQGNSA. Trimming took 3 bases from V and 6 from J; bases not matched to a gene: 2. This chain's CDR3 is CASSFQGGQPQHF. The CDR3 nucleotides read TGTGCCAGCAGCTTTCAGGGGGGTCAGCCCCAGCATTTT.

The chain is built from TRBV28 and TRBJ1-2; 7 bases match TRBD1. V lost 2 bases, J lost 0 bases, and 6 bases stayed unmatched. This CDR3 region has 16 residues. Germline values: CDR1 MDHEN, CDR2 SYDVKM. Written as DNA, the CDR3 is TGTGCCAGCAGTTTAGAGGGACAGATTCCTAACTATGGCTACACCTTC. It specifies CASSLEGQIPNYGYTF.

V and J are TRBV6-5 and TRBJ1-1; D is ambiguous. The CDR3 runs 12 residues. V was clipped by 5 bases and J by 4 bases, with 8 bases between them. Germline loops: CDR1 MNHEY, CDR2 SVGAGI. Written as DNA, the CDR3 is TGTGCCAGCAGTCGCGCAAGCACTGAAGCTTTCTTT. As protein: CASSRASTEAFF.

The chain couples TRBV5-1 to TRBJ1-1; D perhaps matches TRBD1 (6 bases). The CDR3 extends over 16 amino acids. The V gene lost 4 bases and the J gene lost 4 bases, with 20 bases spanning the gap. From germline, CDR1 is SGHRS and CDR2 YFSETQ. Here the CDR3 DNA reads TGCGCCAGCAGCGAGGACAGCTCGGTTTGGGGCACTGAAGCTTTCTTT. Protein product: CASSEDSSVWGTEAFF.

The V call is TRBV6-1, the J call TRBJ1-1; possibly TRBD1 for D (5 bases). V dropped 5 bases and J dropped 5 bases, with 12 bases sitting between them. The CDR3 has 13 residues. The germline V gene encodes CDR1 MNHNS and CDR2 SASEGT. Here the CDR3 reads CASSLRGSTEAFF. CDR3 coding DNA: TGTGCCAGCAGTCTAAGGGGTAGTACTGAAGCTTTCTTT.

V and J are TRBV30 and TRBJ1-1; D perhaps matches TRBD1 (5 bases). The CDR3 extends over 14 amino acids. Germline V lookup: CDR1 GTSNPN, CDR2 SVGIG (reference sequence). Deletions cut 0 bases from V and 7 bases from J, with 15 bases between. The DNA for the CDR3 is TGTGCCTGGAGTGTACCCGGGGGTACAGGTGAAGCTTTCTTT. It encodes CAWSVPGGTGEAFF.

In this sample, this clone turned up a few times. This chain joins TRBV5-6 and TRBJ2-7, with TRBD1 identical over 9 bases. V gave up 4 bases and J gave up 5 bases; unmatched junction bases: 10. This CDR3 comprises 15 residues. CDR1 is SGHDT, CDR2 YYEEEE, per germline. DNA for the CDR3: TGTGCCAGCAGCGACCGACAGGGGGGGATCCACGAGCAGTACTTC. It codes for CASSDRQGGIHEQYF. Filled out from reference TRBV5-6 and TRBJ2-7, the complete variable domain reads DAGVTQSPTHLIKTRGQQVTLRCSPKSGHDTVSWYQQALGQGPQFIFQYYEEEERQRGNFPDRFSGHQFPNYSSELNVNALLLGDSALYLCASSDRQGGIHEQYFGPGTRLTVT.

In its sample, this clone was seen a few times. The rearrangement uses TRBV11-3 and TRBJ2-2; possible D gene TRBD2, 6 bases. CDR1 and CDR2 (germline): SGHNT, YENEEA. This CDR3 is built from 14 residues. The V end lost 3 bases, the J end lost 7 bases, and 12 bases lay between the germline ends. CDR3 region: CASSFSGAVGELFF. CDR3 DNA sequence: TGTGCCAGCAGCTTTTCGGGAGCGGTCGGGGAGCTGTTTTTT.

The chain is built from TRBV7-2 and TRBJ1-4; 8 bases are a match to TRBD1. With V trimmed by 5 bases and J by 6 bases, 5 bases remained unmatched. The CDR3 sequence is 14 residues long. Germline loops: CDR1 SGHTA, CDR2 FQGNSA. In DNA, the CDR3 is TGTGCCAGCAGCCCGGACAGGGCCGATGAAAAACTGTTTTTT. Residues: CASSPDRADEKLFF.

The rearrangement joins TRBV15 to TRBJ2-2, with D possibly being TRBD2 (6 bases). Germline V gene data show CDR1 as LNHNV and CDR2 as YYDKDF (reference sequence). Trimming stripped 0 bases from V and 2 bases from J, with 13 bases between. The CDR3 spans 17 residues. Here the CDR3 reads CATSRDTGDVNTGELFF. The CDR3 DNA reads as TGTGCCACCAGCAGAGATACGGGGGACGTTAACACCGGGGAGCTGTTTTTT.

The CDR3 reads CAISGDRGTSYEQYF. The CDR3 DNA is TGTGCCATCAGTGGGGACAGGGGAACCTCCTACGAGCAGTACTTC. The chain uses TRBV10-3 and TRBJ2-7; 10 bases match TRBD1. The CDR3 extends over 15 amino acids. V shed 4 bases, J shed 0 bases, and the junction held 3 bases outside the gene matches. CDR1 is ENHRY and CDR2 is SYGVKD in the germline V gene.

The chain has TRBV27 and TRBJ2-1; TRBD1 matches at 8 bases. Trimming took 3 bases from V and 4 from J; bases not matched to a gene: 8. This CDR3 comprises 16 residues. Germline V gene sequence: CDR1 MNHEY, CDR2 SMNVEV (reference sequence). The CDR3 here is CASSFVQGALYNEQFF. Here the CDR3 DNA reads TGTGCCAGCAGTTTTGTCCAGGGGGCCCTGTACAATGAGCAGTTCTTC.

The gene calls are TRBV27 and TRBJ2-3; tentative D call: TRBD2 (5 bases). The V gene's germline CDR1 is MNHEY and CDR2 SMNVEV (reference sequence). V was clipped by 5 bases and J by 0 bases, with 9 bases between them. The CDR3 spans 14 residues. CDR3 DNA: TGTGCCAGCAGTCAGAGGGAAAGCACAGATACGCAGTATTTT. It is translated as CASSQRESTDTQYF.

This clone was detected once. CDR3 sequence: CASSSGQLSGNTIYF. CDR3 DNA sequence: TGTGCCAGCAGTTCCGGACAGCTCTCTGGAAACACCATATATTTT. The chain employs TRBV6-5 and TRBJ1-3; possible D gene TRBD1, 6 bases. CDR1 is MNHEY, CDR2 SVGAGI, per germline. The ends were cut back, 4 bases at V and 0 bases at J, with 10 bases in the middle. CDR3 length: 15 residues.

The J gene is TRBJ2-5, the V gene TRBV29-1, with 7 bases that match TRBD1. V was pared by 6 bases and J by 1 base, with 2 bases of the junction left unmatched. The CDR3 loop spans 12 amino acids. Per germline, CDR1 SQVTM and CDR2 ANQGSEA. The CDR3 DNA follows: TGCAGCGTCGGGGACAGCCAAGAGACCCAGTACTTC. Its translation is CSVGDSQETQYF.

The chain couples TRBV25-1 to TRBJ2-2; 9 bases fit TRBD1. Germline V CDR1 and CDR2: MGHDK, SYGVNS. Unmatched junction bases numbered 8, after V lost 3 bases and J lost 6 bases. The CDR3 runs to 16 residues. CDR3 DNA: TGTGCCAGCAGTGACCGGACAGGGGTCATTTCCGGGGAGCTGTTTTTT. As protein: CASSDRTGVISGELFF.

The chain uses TRBV11-2 and TRBJ2-1; TRBD2 agrees at 13 bases. The ends lost 1 base at V and 8 bases at J; junction bases unmatched: 2. Germline V gives CDR1 SGHAT, CDR2 FQNNGV. The CDR3 has 15 amino acids. The CDR3 nucleotides read TGTGCCAGCAGCTTAGGACTAGCGGGAGGCCATGAGCAGTTCTTC. This sequence encodes CASSLGLAGGHEQFF. The full variable domain, with the rest looked up from reference TRBV11-2 and TRBJ2-1, is EAGVAQSPRYKIIEKRQSVAFWCNPISGHATLYWYQQILGQGPKLLIQFQNNGVVDDSQLPKDRFSAERLKGVDSTLKIQPAKLEDSAVYLCASSLGLAGGHEQFFGPGTRLTVL.

This chain joins TRBV2 and TRBJ1-2, with 11 bases matching TRBD1. The V segment lost 3 bases and the J segment 6 bases; nucleotides outside the gene matches: 6. The germline V gene encodes CDR1 SNHLY and CDR2 FYNNEI. The CDR3 is 15 amino acids. The CDR3 bases are TGTGCCAGCAGTGATAGGGGGGGACAGGGGGATGGCTACACCTTC. It specifies CASSDRGGQGDGYTF.